This T cell receptor beta chain is drawn from a study of blood T cell repertoires in COVID-19. On the study more broadly: The United States, Italy and Spain were the sources of the acute and convalescent COVID-19 samples. T cells, B-cell-depleted T cells, or PBMCs supplied cDNA or gDNA.

V shed 5 bases and J shed 4 bases, with 9 bases lying between them. The CDR3 has 13 residues. Germline V gene lookup returns CDR1 MNHEY and CDR2 SVGAGI. In the source study's methods: Reference gene primer amplification gave nucleated cell count estimates. The method was immunoSEQ multiplex PCR; TCRdb's version includes in-frame clones alone and lacks a portion of them. V and J calls and clone size are copied from that table; D and trimming were computed from the DNA. The table shows about 110,000 clones, with over 75% occurring only once. This sequence joins TRBV6-5 and TRBJ2-1; D is uncertain. The origin of this receptor is a woman aged 50 to 60 with acute or convalescent COVID-19. Sequencing was done on a sample of peripheral blood. Here the CDR3 DNA reads TGTGCCAGCAGTCCTCCGGGTTACAATGAGCAGTTCTTC. Translating gives CASSPPGYNEQFF.